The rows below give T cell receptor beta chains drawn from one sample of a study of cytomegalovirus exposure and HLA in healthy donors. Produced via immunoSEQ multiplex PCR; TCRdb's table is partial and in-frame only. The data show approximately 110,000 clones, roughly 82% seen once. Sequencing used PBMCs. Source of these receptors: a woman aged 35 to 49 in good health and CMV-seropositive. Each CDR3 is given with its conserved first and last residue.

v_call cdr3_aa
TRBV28 CASSLGGEKLFF
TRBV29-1 CSVRNRQGMNYGYTF
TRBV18 CASSPRTGDYGYTF
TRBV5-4 CASSWGLAYEQYF
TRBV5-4 CASSLVSNEQFF
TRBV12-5 CASGGRTDGYGYTF
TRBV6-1 CASSLSSGQPQHF
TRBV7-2 CASTRTGAYEQYF
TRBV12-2 CASRSRDSKYHEQFF
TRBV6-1 CASSDWSGLGNEQFF
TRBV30 CAWSGLRGLTEAFF
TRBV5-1 CASSQWGGGYEQYF
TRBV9 CASSITGQGKETQYF
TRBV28 CASSRTGGNSPLHF
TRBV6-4 CASSDWRGGPCTF
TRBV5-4 CASSAGVDNSPLHF
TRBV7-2 CASSRGQNTEAFF
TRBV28 CASSFLAGRDETQYF
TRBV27 CASSRTGTGLAGANVLTF
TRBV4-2 CASSQDRGGGSEGNEQFF
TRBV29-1 CSVGGLYEQYF
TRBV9 CASSVVDYSNEQFF
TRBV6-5 CASSYFSSGVYNEQFF
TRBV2 CASSGVGRDKHTYEQYF
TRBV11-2 CASSPGQASYNEQFF
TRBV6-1 CASSDIGTGEEKLFF
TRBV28 CASSRQQGVPYEQYF
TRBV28 CASNRDSDQPQHF
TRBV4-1 CASSQGGGALSEQYF
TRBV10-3 CAITGTPYNEQFF
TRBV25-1 CASSESQGEYEKLFF
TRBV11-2 CASSLAREKLFF
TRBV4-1 CASSQGGRTEAFF
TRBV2 CASSPDWSSYEQYF
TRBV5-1 CASSGGQVMGTDTQYF
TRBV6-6 CASSGGSSYNEQFF
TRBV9 CASSVGGAGGKSEQFF
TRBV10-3 CAITTDRGRSYGYTF
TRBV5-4 CASSPQQNTEAFF
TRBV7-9 CASSRTKGYTF
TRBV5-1 CASSLGGRRKETQYF
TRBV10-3 CAISGTSGYNEQFF
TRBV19 CASSMTGVEQYF
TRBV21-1 CASSGDRGLGYGYTF
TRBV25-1 CASSELRGLDYNSPLHF
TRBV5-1 CASSLTGPVDEQFF
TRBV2 CASSEMGARQPQHF
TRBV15 CATSRALADTGELFF
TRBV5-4 CASSLARSQETQYF
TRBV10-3 CAIRGDGDQPQHF
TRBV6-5 CASSYRGNEQFF
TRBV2 CASSVNREGGYTF
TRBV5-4 CASSLRASGNAVEQFF
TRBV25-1 CASSEGALADTQYF
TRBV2 CASMGEGRIHEQYF
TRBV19 CASTKGKGWEQPQHF
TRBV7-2 CASSLEGGFTDTQYF
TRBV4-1 CASSPGEGGSSYNEQFF
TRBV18 CASSPDRVGIEQYF